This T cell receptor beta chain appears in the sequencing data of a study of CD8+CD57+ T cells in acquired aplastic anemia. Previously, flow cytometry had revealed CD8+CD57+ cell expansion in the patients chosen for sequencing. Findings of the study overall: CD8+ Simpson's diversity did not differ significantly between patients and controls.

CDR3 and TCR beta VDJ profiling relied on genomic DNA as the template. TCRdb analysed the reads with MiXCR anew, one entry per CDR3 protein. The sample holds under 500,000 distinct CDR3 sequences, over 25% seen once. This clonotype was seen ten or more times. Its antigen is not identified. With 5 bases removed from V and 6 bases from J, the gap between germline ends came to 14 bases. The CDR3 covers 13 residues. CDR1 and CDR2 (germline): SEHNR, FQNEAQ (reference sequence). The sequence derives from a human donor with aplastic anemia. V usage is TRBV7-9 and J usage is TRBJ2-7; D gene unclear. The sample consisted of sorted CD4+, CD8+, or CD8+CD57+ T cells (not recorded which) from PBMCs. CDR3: CASSRTEIGEQYF. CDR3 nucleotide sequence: TGTGCCAGCAGCCGAACGGAGATCGGCGAGCAGTACTTC.